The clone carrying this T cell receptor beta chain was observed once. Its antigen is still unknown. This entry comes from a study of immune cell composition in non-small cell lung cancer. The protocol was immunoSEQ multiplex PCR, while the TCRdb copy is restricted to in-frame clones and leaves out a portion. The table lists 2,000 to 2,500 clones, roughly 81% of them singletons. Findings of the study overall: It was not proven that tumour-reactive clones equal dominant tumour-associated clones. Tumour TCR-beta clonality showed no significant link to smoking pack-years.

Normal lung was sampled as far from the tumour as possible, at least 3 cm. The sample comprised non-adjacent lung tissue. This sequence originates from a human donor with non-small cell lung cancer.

The CDR3 DNA reads TGTGCCAGCAGCGGACAGGTCTACGAGCAGTACTTC. This codes for CASSGQVYEQYF. The V call is TRBV28, the J call TRBJ2-7; 7 bases align to TRBD1. Germline V gene sequence: CDR1 MDHEN, CDR2 SYDVKM. The CDR3 has 12 amino acids. The ends lost 6 bases at V and 3 bases at J; junction bases unmatched: 2.